This paragraph covers one T cell receptor (beta chain) sequence. The antigen is undetermined. This entry belongs to a study of cytomegalovirus exposure and HLA in healthy donors. About the research overall: Unique TCRs from HLA-typed donors, 70 million to 100 million of them, were held in an early data release. Whole-study findings and limits: Investigators reported 150 to 200 TCR beta chains as tied to cytomegalovirus. A later analysis appeared to link common viral pathogens to several of the most significant clusters. Versus the approximately 700-donor mean, an Asian-associated ancestry cluster reportedly showed fewer N-insertions in a later analysis.

The study ran its PCR with 60 Vbeta and 13 Jbeta primers. Sequencing was performed with immunoSEQ multiplex PCR; in TCRdb, only in-frame clones are kept and a portion is missing. The sample shows fewer than 250,000 clones, nearly 80% of them seen only once. Input material: PBMCs. The sequence derives from a male donor in good health and CMV-seronegative.

The CDR3 here is CASSETPGQGISSEKLFF. The CDR3, as DNA: TGTGCCAGCAGTGAAACACCGGGACAGGGGATATCGAGTGAAAAACTGTTTTTT. The chain joins TRBV25-1 to TRBJ1-4; TRBD1 aligns across 10 bases. The V segment lost 2 bases and the J segment 7 bases; nucleotides outside the gene matches: 13. The CDR3 is 18 amino acids. Germline CDR1 is MGHDK and CDR2 is SYGVNS.